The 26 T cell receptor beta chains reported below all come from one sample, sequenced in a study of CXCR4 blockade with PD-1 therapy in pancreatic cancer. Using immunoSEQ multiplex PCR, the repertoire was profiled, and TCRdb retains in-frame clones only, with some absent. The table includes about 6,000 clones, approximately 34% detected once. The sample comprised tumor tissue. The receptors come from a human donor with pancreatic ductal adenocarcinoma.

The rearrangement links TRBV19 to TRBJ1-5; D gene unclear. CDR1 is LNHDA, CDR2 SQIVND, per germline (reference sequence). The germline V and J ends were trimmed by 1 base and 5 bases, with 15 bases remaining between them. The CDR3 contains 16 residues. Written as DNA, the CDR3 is TGTGCCAGTAGTATAGTATCTGTCTCGAGGGATCAGCCCCAGCATTTT. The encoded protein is CASSIVSVSRDQPQHF. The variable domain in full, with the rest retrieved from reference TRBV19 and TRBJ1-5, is DGGITQSPKYLFRKEGQNVTLSCEQNLNHDAMYWYRQDPGQGLRLIYYSQIVNDFQKGDIAEGYSVSREKKESFPLTVTSAQKNPTAFYLCASSIVSVSRDQPQHFGDGTRLSIL.

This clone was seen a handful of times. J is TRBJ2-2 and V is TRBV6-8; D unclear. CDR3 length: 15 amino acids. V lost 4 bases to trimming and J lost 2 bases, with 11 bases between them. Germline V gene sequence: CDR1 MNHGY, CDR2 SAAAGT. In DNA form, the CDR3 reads TGTGCCAGCAGTTTTTTTTTCGGAAACACCGGGGAGCTGTTTTTT. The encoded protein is CASSFFFGNTGELFF.

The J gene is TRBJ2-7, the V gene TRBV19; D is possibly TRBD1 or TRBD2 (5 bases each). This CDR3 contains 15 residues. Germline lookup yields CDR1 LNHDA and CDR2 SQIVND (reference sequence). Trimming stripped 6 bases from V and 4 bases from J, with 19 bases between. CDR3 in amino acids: CASRGTVDSRYEQYF. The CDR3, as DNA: TGTGCCAGTAGGGGGACCGTGGACTCACGGTACGAGCAGTACTTC.

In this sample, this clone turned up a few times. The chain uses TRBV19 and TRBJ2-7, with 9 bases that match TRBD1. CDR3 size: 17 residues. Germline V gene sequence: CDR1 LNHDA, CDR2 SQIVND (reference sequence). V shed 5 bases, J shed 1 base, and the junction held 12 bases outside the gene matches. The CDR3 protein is CASSVTPSGTGSYEQYF. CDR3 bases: TGTGCCAGTAGTGTAACTCCGTCCGGGACAGGGTCCTACGAGCAGTACTTC.

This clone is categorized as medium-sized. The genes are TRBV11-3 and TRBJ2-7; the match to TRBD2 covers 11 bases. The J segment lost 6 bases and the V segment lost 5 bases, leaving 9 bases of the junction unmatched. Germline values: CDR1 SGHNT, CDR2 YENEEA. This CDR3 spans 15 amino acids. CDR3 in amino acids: CASSLTSGRVGEQYF. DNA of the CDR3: TGTGCCAGCAGCCTAACTAGCGGGAGAGTAGGCGAGCAGTACTTC.

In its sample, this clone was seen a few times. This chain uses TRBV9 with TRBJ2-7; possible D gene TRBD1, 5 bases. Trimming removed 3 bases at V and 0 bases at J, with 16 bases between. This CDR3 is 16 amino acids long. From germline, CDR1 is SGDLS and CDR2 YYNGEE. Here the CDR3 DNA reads TGTGCCAGCAGCGACCCCCATGACGGACACTCCTACGAGCAGTACTTC. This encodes CASSDPHDGHSYEQYF.

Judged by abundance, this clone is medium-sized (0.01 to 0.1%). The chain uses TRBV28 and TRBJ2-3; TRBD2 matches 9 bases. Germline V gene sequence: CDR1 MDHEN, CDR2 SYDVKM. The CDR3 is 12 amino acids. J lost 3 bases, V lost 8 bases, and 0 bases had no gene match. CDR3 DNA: TGTGCCAGCGCGGGGGGGACAGATACGCAGTATTTT. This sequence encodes CASAGGTDTQYF.

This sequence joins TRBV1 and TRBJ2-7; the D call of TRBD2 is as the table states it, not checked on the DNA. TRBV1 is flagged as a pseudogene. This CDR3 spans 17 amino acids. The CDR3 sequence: CASNPQSLAGTPYEQYF. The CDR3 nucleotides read TGCGCCAGCAACCCCCAGAGTTTAGCGGGGACCCCCTACGAGCAGTACTTC.

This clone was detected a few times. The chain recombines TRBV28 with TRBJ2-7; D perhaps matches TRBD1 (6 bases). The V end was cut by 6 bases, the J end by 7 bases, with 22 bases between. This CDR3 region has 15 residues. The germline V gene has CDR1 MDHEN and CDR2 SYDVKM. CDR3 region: CASRLFRGVVGEQYF. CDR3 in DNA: TGTGCCAGCAGGCTATTCAGGGGAGTAGTGGGAGAGCAGTACTTC. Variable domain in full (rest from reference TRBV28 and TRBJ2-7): DVKVTQSSRYLVKRTGEKVFLECVQDMDHENMFWYRQDPGLGLRLIYFSYDVKMKEKGDIPEGYSVSREKKERFSLILESASTNQTSMYLCASRLFRGVVGEQYFGPGTRLTVT.

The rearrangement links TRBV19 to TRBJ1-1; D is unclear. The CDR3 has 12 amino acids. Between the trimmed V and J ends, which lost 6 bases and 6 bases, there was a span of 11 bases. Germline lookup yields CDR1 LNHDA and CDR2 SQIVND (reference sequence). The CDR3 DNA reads TGTGCCAGTAGCTCACGCGGGGCTGAAGCTTTCTTT. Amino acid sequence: CASSSRGAEAFF.

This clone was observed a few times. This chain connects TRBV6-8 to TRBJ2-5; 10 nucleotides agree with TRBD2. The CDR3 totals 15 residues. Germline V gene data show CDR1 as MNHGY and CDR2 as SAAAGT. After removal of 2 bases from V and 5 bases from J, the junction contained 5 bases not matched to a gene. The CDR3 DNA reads TGTGCCAGCAGTTACGAAGCGGGAGGGCCGGAGACCCAGTACTTC. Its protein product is CASSYEAGGPETQYF.

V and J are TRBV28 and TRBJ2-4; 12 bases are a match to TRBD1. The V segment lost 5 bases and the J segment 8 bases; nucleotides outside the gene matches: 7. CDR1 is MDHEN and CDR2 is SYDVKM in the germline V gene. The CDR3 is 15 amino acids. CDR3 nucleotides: TGTGCCAGCAGTCCGACGGGACAGGGGGCTGACATTCAGTACTTC. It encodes CASSPTGQGADIQYF. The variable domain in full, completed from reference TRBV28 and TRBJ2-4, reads DVKVTQSSRYLVKRTGEKVFLECVQDMDHENMFWYRQDPGLGLRLIYFSYDVKMKEKGDIPEGYSVSREKKERFSLILESASTNQTSMYLCASSPTGQGADIQYFGAGTRLSVL.

DNA of the CDR3: TGTGCCAGCACCCGGAGGGACAGGGACAACTATGGCTACACCTTC. Protein: CASTRRDRDNYGYTF. This chain joins TRBV7-6 and TRBJ1-2, with TRBD1 matching 9 bases. Germline CDR1 and CDR2: SGHVS and FNYEAQ. The trim removed 7 bases at V and 2 bases at J, leaving 8 bases unmatched. The CDR3 is made up of 15 amino acids. Combining the CDR3 with reference TRBV7-6 and TRBJ1-2 gives the whole variable domain GAGVSQSPRYKVTKRGQDVALRCDPISGHVSLYWYRQALGQGPEFLTYFNYEAQQDKSGLPNDRFSAERPEGSISTLTIQRTEQRDSAMYRCASTRRDRDNYGYTFGSGTRLTVV.

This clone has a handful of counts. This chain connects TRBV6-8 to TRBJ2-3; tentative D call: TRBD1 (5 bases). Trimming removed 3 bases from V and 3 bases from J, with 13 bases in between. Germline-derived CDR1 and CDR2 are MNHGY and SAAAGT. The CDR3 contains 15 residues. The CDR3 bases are TGTGCCAGCAGTTATGGCAGGGTGGGGACAGATACGCAGTATTTT. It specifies CASSYGRVGTDTQYF.

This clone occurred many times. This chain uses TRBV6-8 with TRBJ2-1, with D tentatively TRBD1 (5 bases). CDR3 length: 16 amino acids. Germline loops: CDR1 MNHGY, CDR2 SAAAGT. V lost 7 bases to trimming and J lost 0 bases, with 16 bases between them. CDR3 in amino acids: CASITNTGSSYNEQFF. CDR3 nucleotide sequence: TGTGCCAGCATTACAAATACAGGCAGCTCCTACAATGAGCAGTTCTTC.

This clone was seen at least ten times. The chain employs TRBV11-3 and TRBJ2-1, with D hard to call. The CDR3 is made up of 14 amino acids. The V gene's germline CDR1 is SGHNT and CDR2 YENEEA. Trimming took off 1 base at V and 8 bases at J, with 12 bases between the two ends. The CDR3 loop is CASSLVWRPDEQFF. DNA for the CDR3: TGTGCCAGCAGCTTAGTTTGGCGGCCGGATGAGCAGTTCTTC.

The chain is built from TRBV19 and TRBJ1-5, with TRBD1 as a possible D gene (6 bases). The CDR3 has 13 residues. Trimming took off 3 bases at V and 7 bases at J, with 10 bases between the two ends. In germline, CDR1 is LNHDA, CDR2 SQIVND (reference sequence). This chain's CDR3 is CASSIQQGQPQHF. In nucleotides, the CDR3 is TGTGCCAGTAGTATTCAACAGGGCCAGCCCCAGCATTTT.

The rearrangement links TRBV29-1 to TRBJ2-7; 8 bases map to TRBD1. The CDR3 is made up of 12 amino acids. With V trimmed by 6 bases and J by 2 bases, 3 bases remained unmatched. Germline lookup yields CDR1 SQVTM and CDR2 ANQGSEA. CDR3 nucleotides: TGCAGCGTCACGGACAGGGCCTACGAGCAGTACTTC. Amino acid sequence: CSVTDRAYEQYF.

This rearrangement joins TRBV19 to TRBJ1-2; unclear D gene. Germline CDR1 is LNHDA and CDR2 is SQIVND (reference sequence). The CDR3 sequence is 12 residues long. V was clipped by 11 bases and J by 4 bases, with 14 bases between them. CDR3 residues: CAGVTLIYGYTF. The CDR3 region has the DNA TGTGCCGGGGTGACCCTGATCTATGGCTACACCTTC. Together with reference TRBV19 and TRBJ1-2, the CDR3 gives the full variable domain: DGGITQSPKYLFRKEGQNVTLSCEQNLNHDAMYWYRQDPGQGLRLIYYSQIVNDFQKGDIAEGYSVSREKKESFPLTVTSAQKNPTAFYLCAGVTLIYGYTFGSGTRLTVV.

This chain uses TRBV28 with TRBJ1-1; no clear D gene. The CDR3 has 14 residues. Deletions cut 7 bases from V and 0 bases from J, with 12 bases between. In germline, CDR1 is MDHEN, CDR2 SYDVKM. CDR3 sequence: CASTPSGLNTEAFF. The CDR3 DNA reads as TGTGCCAGCACCCCTTCGGGGTTGAACACTGAAGCTTTCTTT.

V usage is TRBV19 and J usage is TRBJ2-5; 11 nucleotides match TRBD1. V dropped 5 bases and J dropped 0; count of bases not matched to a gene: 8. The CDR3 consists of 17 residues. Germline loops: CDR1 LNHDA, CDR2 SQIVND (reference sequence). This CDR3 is CASSSGTGGPHQETQYF. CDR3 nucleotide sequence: TGTGCCAGTAGTTCCGGGACAGGGGGACCCCACCAAGAGACCCAGTACTTC.

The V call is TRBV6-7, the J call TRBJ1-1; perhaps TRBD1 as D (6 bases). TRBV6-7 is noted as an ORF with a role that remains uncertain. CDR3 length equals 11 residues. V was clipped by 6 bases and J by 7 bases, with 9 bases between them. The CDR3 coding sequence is TGTGCCAGCAGCGCGACAGGTGAAGCTTTCTTT. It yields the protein CASSATGEAFF.

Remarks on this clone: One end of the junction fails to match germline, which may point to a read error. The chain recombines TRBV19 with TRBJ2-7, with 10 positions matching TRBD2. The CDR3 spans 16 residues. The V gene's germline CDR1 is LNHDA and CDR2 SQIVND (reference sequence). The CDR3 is CASSHGGASGSYEQYF. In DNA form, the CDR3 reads TGTGCCAGTAGTCATGGAGGGGCTAGCGGGAGTTACGAGCAGTACTTT.

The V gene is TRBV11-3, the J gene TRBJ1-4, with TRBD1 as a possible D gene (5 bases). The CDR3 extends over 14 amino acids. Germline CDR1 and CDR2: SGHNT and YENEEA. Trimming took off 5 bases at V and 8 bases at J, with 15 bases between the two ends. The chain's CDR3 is CASSPGSSGEKLFF. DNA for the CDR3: TGTGCCAGCAGCCCCGGGTCCTCAGGGGAAAAACTGTTTTTT.

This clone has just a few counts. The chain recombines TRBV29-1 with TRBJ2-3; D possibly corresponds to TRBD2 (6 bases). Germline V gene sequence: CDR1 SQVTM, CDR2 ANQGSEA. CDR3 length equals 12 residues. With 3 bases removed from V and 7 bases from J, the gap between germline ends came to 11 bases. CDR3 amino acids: CSVEREVYTQYF. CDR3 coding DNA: TGCAGCGTTGAGCGGGAAGTTTATACGCAGTATTTT.

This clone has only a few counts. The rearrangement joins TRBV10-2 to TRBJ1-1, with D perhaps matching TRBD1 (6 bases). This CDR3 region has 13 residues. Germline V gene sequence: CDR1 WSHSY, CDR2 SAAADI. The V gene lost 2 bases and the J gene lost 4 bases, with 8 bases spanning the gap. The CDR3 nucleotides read TGCGCCAGCAGTGAGAGAGGGGGCACTGAAGCTTTCTTT. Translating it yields CASSERGGTEAFF.